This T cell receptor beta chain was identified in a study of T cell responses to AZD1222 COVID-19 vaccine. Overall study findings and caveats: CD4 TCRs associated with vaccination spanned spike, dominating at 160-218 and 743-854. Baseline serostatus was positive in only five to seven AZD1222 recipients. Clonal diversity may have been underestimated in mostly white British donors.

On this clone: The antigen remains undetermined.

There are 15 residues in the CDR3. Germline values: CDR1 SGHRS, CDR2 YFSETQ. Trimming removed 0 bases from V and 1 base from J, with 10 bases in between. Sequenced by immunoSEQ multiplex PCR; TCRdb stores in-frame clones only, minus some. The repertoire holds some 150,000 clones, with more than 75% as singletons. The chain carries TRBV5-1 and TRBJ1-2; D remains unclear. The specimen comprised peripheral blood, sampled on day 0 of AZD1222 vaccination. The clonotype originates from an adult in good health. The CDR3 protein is CASSLGGLSNYGYTF. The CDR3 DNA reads TGCGCCAGCAGCTTGGGAGGCCTCAGTAACTATGGCTACACCTTC.